What follows describes a single T cell receptor beta chain. Antigen specificity is unknown. Histologic diagnosis was independently verified by two lung pathologists. Nucleic acids came from premalignant or tumor cells enriched by macro-dissection. This sample was included in a study of immune evolution from preneoplasia to lung adenocarcinoma. Across the study: HLA loss of heterozygosity: roughly 6.4% AIS, 15% MIA, 30% to 35% ADC, none AAH. Study-wide findings and caveats: Top clone share appeared to fall from AAH through AIS, MIA, adenocarcinoma.

Method: immunoSEQ multiplex PCR; TCRdb's copy keeps in-frame clones and lacks some. The sample lists about 16,000 clones; about 88% were seen once. The CDR3 runs 15 residues. The germline V and J ends were trimmed by 1 base and 6 bases, with 14 bases remaining between them. The germline V gene has CDR1 KGHSH and CDR2 LQKENI. The chain combines TRBV18 with TRBJ2-3; possibly TRBD2 for D (6 bases). The source of this sequence is a person aged 70 to 85 with invasive lung adenocarcinoma. The sequenced sample was FFPE invasive lung adenocarcinoma tissue. The CDR3 DNA reads as TGTGCCAGCTCACCACGGAGGGGACCCGCGGATACGCAGTATTTT. Encoded protein: CASSPRRGPADTQYF.